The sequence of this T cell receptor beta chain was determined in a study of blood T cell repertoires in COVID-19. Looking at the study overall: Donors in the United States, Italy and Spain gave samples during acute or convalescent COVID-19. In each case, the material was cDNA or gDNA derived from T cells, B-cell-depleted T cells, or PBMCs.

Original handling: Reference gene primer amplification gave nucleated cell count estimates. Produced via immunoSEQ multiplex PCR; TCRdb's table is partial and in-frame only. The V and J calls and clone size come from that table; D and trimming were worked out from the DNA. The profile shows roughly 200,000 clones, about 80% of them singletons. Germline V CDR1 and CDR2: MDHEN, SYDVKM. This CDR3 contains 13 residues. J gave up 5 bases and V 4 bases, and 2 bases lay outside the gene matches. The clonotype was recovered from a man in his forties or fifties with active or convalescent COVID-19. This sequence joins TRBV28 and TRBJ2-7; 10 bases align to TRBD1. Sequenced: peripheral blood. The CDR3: CASSSGQGNEQYF. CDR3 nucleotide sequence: TGTGCCAGCAGTTCGGGACAGGGGAACGAGCAGTACTTC.